This T cell receptor beta chain was retrieved from a study of vaccination effects on CD4 cells after COVID-19. Turning to this clone: Its antigen is unknown.

V lost 2 bases, J lost 8 bases, and 6 bases stayed unmatched. This CDR3 spans 14 amino acids. From germline, CDR1 is LGHDT and CDR2 YNNKEL (reference sequence). The assay was immunoSEQ multiplex PCR, and TCRdb's table has in-frame clones only and misses some. Of 40,000 or so clones listed, roughly 80% were seen once; the top ten hold under 30%. Prior to sequencing, the ViraFEST assay stimulated PBMC with viral peptide pools, which expanded the antigen-specific CD4+ T cells. Upon completion of 10 to 11 days in culture, CD4+ T cells were isolated. Infection with SARS-CoV-2 occurred in the person between March and December 2020, and PCR confirmed it.

The chain is built from TRBV3-1 (or the pseudogene TRBV3-2) and TRBJ1-1; 9 nucleotides line up with TRBD1. Source: CD4+ T cells from PBMCs cultured with a peptide pool, taken before COVID-19 vaccination. The source is a human donor who had a prior SARS-CoV-2 infection. CDR3 amino acids: CASSQLQGAAEAFF. The CDR3 DNA reads TGTGCCAGCAGCCAACTACAGGGGGCTGCAGAAGCTTTCTTT.